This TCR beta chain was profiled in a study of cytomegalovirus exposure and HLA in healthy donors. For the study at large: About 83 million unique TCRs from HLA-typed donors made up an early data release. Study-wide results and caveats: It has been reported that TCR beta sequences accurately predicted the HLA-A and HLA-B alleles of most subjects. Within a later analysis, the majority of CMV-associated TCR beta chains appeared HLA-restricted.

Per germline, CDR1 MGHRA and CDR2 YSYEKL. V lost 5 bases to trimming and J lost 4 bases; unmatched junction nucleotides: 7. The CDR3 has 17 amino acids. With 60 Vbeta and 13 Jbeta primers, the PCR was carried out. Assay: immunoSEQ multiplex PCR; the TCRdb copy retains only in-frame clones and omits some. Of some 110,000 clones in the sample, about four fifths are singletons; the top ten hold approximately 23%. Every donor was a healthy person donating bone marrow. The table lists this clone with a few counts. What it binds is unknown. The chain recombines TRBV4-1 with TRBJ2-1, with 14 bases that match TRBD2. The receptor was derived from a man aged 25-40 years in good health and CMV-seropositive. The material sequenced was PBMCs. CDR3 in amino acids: CASSSGLAGAGYNEQFF. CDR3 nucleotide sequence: TGCGCCAGCAGCTCGGGACTAGCGGGAGCCGGGTACAATGAGCAGTTCTTC.